This T cell receptor beta chain was recorded in a study of CD8 T cells in Susac syndrome. The V gene lost 0 bases and the J gene lost 4 bases, with 12 bases spanning the gap. CDR1 KGHSH and CDR2 LQKENI come from the germline V gene. The CDR3 covers 15 residues. The authors reverse transcribed roughly 0.5 to 1 ug RNA with random hexamers. TCRdb re-called the immunoSEQ multiplex PCR reads through MiXCR, storing one row per CDR3 protein. The sample lists approximately 130,000 distinct CDR3 sequences, around nine tenths occurring once. The origin of this receptor is a human donor with multiple sclerosis. The chain combines TRBV18 with TRBJ1-2; D not resolved. Sequenced input: CD8+ T cells from PBMCs. CDR3 DNA sequence: TGTGCCAGCTCACCACCGTCGGGTTCGGGCTATGGCTACACCTTC. Translation: CASSPPSGSGYGYTF.